The 10 T cell receptor beta chains below were found in one sample sequenced in a study of T-cell memory formation after mild COVID-19. MiXCR, applied by TCRdb to the 5' RACE reads, yields one record per CDR3 protein. The sample lists around 250,000 distinct CDR3 sequences, around 15% seen once, with roughly 20% in the top ten. The specimen sequenced was PBMCs or a T cell subset sorted from them (not recorded which). The receptor source for this set is a man between 18 and 35 years old who had mild COVID-19 (a few samples of this study predate the infection). Cell type and time point are not known.

In its sample, this clonotype was seen a few times. The rearrangement joins TRBV5-1 to TRBJ1-5; D gene uncertain. The CDR3 loop spans 14 amino acids. Germline lookup yields CDR1 SGHRS and CDR2 YFSETQ. V was shortened by 4 bases and J by 0 bases, with 8 bases between the two germline ends. The CDR3 nucleotides are TGCGCCAGCAGCGGGGAAGATAGCAATCAGCCCCAGCATTTT. Encoded protein: CASSGEDSNQPQHF. Combining the CDR3 with reference TRBV5-1 and TRBJ1-5 gives the whole variable domain KAGVTQTPRYLIKTRGQQVTLSCSPISGHRSVSWYQQTPGQGLQFLFEYFSETQRNKGNFPGRFSGRQFSNSRSEMNVSTLELGDSALYLCASSGEDSNQPQHFGDGTRLSIL.

This clonotype was detected a few times. The genes are TRBV7-2 and TRBJ2-1; 8 bases are shared with TRBD1. Losses at the gene ends were 1 base for V and 8 bases for J; bases not matched to a gene: 10. Germline V gene data show CDR1 as SGHTA and CDR2 as FQGNSA. This CDR3 has 16 residues. DNA for the CDR3: TGTGCCAGCAGCTTAGGTCTCGGCAGGGGGCTTTATGAGCAGTTCTTC. Amino acids: CASSLGLGRGLYEQFF.

This chain links TRBV15 with TRBJ1-5; maybe TRBD1 (5 bases). CDR1 and CDR2 (germline): LNHNV, YYDKDF (reference sequence). The CDR3 runs 14 residues. V lost 8 bases and J 2 bases, leaving 13 bases between the germline ends. CDR3 in DNA: TGTGCCACCGCCCCGCAACAGGGCAATCAGCCCCAGCATTTT. The encoded protein is CATAPQQGNQPQHF. The whole variable domain, filled in from reference TRBV15 and TRBJ1-5, reads DAMVIQNPRYQVTQFGKPVTLSCSQTLNHNVMYWYQQKSSQAPKLLFHYYDKDFNNEADTPDNFQSRRPNTSFCFLDIRSPGLGDTAMYLCATAPQQGNQPQHFGDGTRLSIL.

This chain joins TRBV12-3 or TRBV12-4 and TRBJ2-5; 7 nucleotides align to TRBD1. The V gene end was trimmed by 4 bases and the J gene end by 4 bases; junction bases not matched to a gene: 9. This CDR3 comprises 15 residues. In DNA form, the CDR3 reads TGTGCCAGCAGTTCCCGATCGACAGGGATAGAGACCCAGTACTTC. This sequence encodes CASSSRSTGIETQYF.

The chain is built from TRBV7-9 and TRBJ2-4, with 13 bases identical to TRBD2. V trimming: 4 bases; J trimming: 3 bases; junction bases outside the gene matches: 6. Germline loops: CDR1 SEHNR, CDR2 FQNEAQ (reference sequence). The length of the CDR3 is 17 residues. The CDR3 DNA reads as TGTGCCAGCAGCTCAAAAGGGACTAGCGGGGACAAAAACATTCAGTACTTC. Protein product: CASSSKGTSGDKNIQYF.

This clonotype has just a few counts. The CDR3 nucleotides read TGTGCCAGCAGCTCCAATATTAGACAGGGAAGGACCGGGGAGCTGTTTTTT. Its translation: CASSSNIRQGRTGELFF. V gene TRBV7-8 combines with J gene TRBJ2-2, with TRBD1 matching over 7 bases. V was pared by 4 bases and J by 5 bases, with 13 bases of the junction left unmatched. Germline V gene sequence: CDR1 SGHVS, CDR2 FQNEAQ. CDR3 length: 17 residues.

The V and J genes are TRBV12-3 or TRBV12-4 and TRBJ1-5; D is uncertain. V was clipped by 6 bases and J by 1 base, with 7 bases between them. CDR3 length: 13 residues. This chain's CDR3 is CASRQSSNQPQHF. The CDR3 DNA is TGTGCCAGCAGACAGTCGAGCAATCAGCCCCAGCATTTT.

This clonotype has more than one count but fewer than ten. The rearrangement links TRBV2 to TRBJ2-5; D is undetermined. The CDR3 loop spans 11 amino acids. V was shortened by 8 bases and J by 7 bases, with 11 bases between the two germline ends. Germline assignment: CDR1 SNHLY and CDR2 FYNNEI. In nucleotides, the CDR3 is TGTGCCAGCCTAGAATTCGGGACCCAGTACTTC. Translation: CASLEFGTQYF.

This clonotype was seen a handful of times. The chain's CDR3 is CASSSLRGRLETQYF. The CDR3 bases are TGTGCCAGCAGCTCCCTGCGGGGGAGGCTAGAGACCCAGTACTTC. The chain links TRBV7-8 to TRBJ2-5; 7 bases are a match to TRBD2. Germline lookup yields CDR1 SGHVS and CDR2 FQNEAQ. CDR3 length: 15 residues. The V segment lost 4 bases and the J segment 4 bases; nucleotides outside the gene matches: 9.

The chain is built from TRBV5-1 and TRBJ2-5, with D possibly being TRBD1 or TRBD2 (5 bases each). CDR1 SGHRS and CDR2 YFSETQ come from the germline V gene. With 4 bases removed from V and 5 bases from J, the gap between germline ends came to 18 bases. CDR3 length equals 15 residues. CDR3 loop: CASSHLSWGSETQYF. In DNA form, the CDR3 reads TGCGCCAGCAGCCACCTCTCCTGGGGGTCGGAGACCCAGTACTTC.